One and the same sample provided the 20 T cell receptor beta chains below, sequenced in a study of circulating and synovial CD4+ cells in juvenile arthritis. Repertoires were generated with immunoSEQ multiplex PCR, while TCRdb's copy carries only in-frame clones and drops some. The sample contains about 33,000 clones, 90% to 95% of which appear only once. The sequenced material came from CD4+ T cells from blood. The receptor set was obtained from a human donor with juvenile idiopathic arthritis.

CDR3 amino acids: CSARSSTEAFF. In nucleotides, the CDR3 is TGCAGTGCTAGATCTTCCACTGAAGCTTTCTTT. The rearrangement links TRBV20-1 to TRBJ1-1; D unresolved. V was cut by 2 bases and J by 4 bases, with 5 bases left in between. Looked up from germline, CDR1 is DFQATT and CDR2 is SNEGSKA (reference sequence). This CDR3 comprises 11 residues.

Concerning this clone: Mismatch with germline at one junction end may stem from a read error. The CDR3 bases are TGCACCAGCAGCCAAGAAGGACAGGGAGGATCAGATACGCAGTATTTT. This translates into CTSSQEGQGGSDTQYF. The chain employs TRBV4-1 and TRBJ2-3, with 8 bases identical to TRBD1. Germline-derived CDR1 and CDR2 are MGHRA and YSYEKL. The CDR3 is 16 amino acids.

The chain couples TRBV18 to TRBJ2-5; 7 bases map to TRBD1. The CDR3 is made up of 17 amino acids. Per the germline V gene, CDR1 is KGHSH and CDR2 is LQKENI. The V gene end was trimmed by 3 bases and the J gene end by 3 bases; junction bases not matched to a gene: 13. CDR3 loop: CASSPTTKGQFKETQYF. The CDR3 DNA sequence: TGTGCCAGCTCACCGACTACTAAGGGACAGTTTAAAGAGACCCAGTACTTC.

This clone was detected only once. The chain carries TRBV4-1 and TRBJ1-2; 9 nucleotides agree with TRBD1. The trim removed 1 base at V and 2 bases at J, leaving 20 bases unmatched. The CDR3 contains 21 residues. CDR1 is MGHRA, CDR2 YSYEKL, per germline. The CDR3 loop reads CASSQVPGQGMGLRSNYGYTF. CDR3 bases: TGCGCCAGCAGCCAAGTCCCGGGACAGGGAATGGGTCTGCGGTCAAACTATGGCTACACCTTC.

This sequence joins TRBV7-9 and TRBJ1-1; TRBD1 is a possible D gene (6 bases). Germline V lookup: CDR1 SEHNR, CDR2 FQNEAQ (reference sequence). CDR3 size: 16 residues. V dropped 8 bases and J dropped 0 bases, with 19 bases sitting between them. CDR3 in DNA: TGTGCCAGCTTAGGGGTGACAGGCAACATGAACACTGAAGCTTTCTTT. Amino acid sequence: CASLGVTGNMNTEAFF.

This clone has more than one count but fewer than ten. The CDR3 spells CAISGQGYEQYF. CDR3 nucleotides: TGTGCCATCAGTGGGCAGGGCTACGAGCAGTACTTC. This rearrangement joins TRBV10-3 to TRBJ2-7; tentatively, D is TRBD1 (5 bases). This CDR3 contains 12 residues. With 4 bases removed from V and 3 bases from J, the gap between germline ends came to 7 bases. Germline V gene lookup returns CDR1 ENHRY and CDR2 SYGVKD.

V gene TRBV7-2 combines with J gene TRBJ2-5, with D perhaps TRBD2 (6 bases). Germline V CDR1 and CDR2: SGHTA, FQGNSA. The ends were cut back, 5 bases at V and 5 bases at J, with 15 bases in the middle. This CDR3 comprises 14 residues. As DNA, the CDR3 is TGTGCCAGCAGCCCCGGACTAACCAGGGAGACCCAGTACTTC. Protein: CASSPGLTRETQYF.

The chain couples TRBV4-2 to TRBJ2-5; 11 positions agree with TRBD2. The CDR3 is made up of 16 amino acids. V lost 4 bases, J lost 5 bases, and 9 bases stayed unmatched. Germline CDR1 is LGHNA and CDR2 is YNFKEQ. This chain's CDR3 is CASSLPSASGGETQYF. CDR3 DNA: TGTGCCAGCAGCCTCCCAAGCGCTAGCGGGGGGGAGACCCAGTACTTC.

V usage is TRBV28 and J usage is TRBJ1-1; no firm D call. Germline values: CDR1 MDHEN, CDR2 SYDVKM. Trimming removed 2 bases from V and 0 bases from J, with 10 bases in between. The CDR3 runs to 15 residues. CDR3 nucleotides: TGTGCCAGCAGTTTAGACGGCGGTGTGAACACTGAAGCTTTCTTT. Amino acids: CASSLDGGVNTEAFF.

Worth noting for this clone: This CDR3 is also generated by other DNA sequences in the sample. The chain uses TRBV7-8 and TRBJ1-1; D not resolved. The CDR3 totals 13 residues. Germline CDR1 SGHVS, CDR2 FQNEAQ. V lost 4 bases, J lost 0 bases, and 6 bases lay in between. The CDR3 reads CASSSEMNTEAFF. Here the CDR3 DNA reads TGTGCCAGCAGCTCCGAGATGAACACTGAAGCTTTCTTT.

In this sample, this clone turned up once. The chain links TRBV19 to TRBJ2-2; a weak D match, TRBD2 (6 bases). The CDR3 spans 15 residues. V gave up 4 bases and J gave up 6 bases, with 15 bases separating them. CDR1 and CDR2 from the germline V gene are LNHDA and SQIVND (reference sequence). CDR3 residues: CASSSPGLAAGELFF. The DNA for the CDR3 is TGTGCCAGTAGTAGTCCGGGACTCGCAGCCGGGGAGCTGTTTTTT.

CDR3 region: CASSLTPMPGNTIYF. The CDR3 DNA reads TGTGCCAGCAGCTTAACTCCTATGCCTGGAAACACCATATATTTT. The chain links TRBV11-2 to TRBJ1-3, with D unresolved. Trimming removed 2 bases from V and 2 bases from J, with 10 bases in between. Germline V CDR1 and CDR2: SGHAT, FQNNGV. This CDR3 region has 15 residues. Drawing the rest from reference TRBV11-2 and TRBJ1-3, the complete variable domain is EAGVAQSPRYKIIEKRQSVAFWCNPISGHATLYWYQQILGQGPKLLIQFQNNGVVDDSQLPKDRFSAERLKGVDSTLKIQPAKLEDSAVYLCASSLTPMPGNTIYFGEGSWLTVV.

The chain uses TRBV18 and TRBJ2-1; weak D call: TRBD1 (6 bases). The V end lost 3 bases, the J end lost 7 bases, and 16 bases lay between the germline ends. CDR3 size: 15 residues. Germline V gene data show CDR1 as KGHSH and CDR2 as LQKENI. The CDR3 protein is CASSPSTGSRNEQFF. DNA for the CDR3: TGTGCCAGCTCACCTTCTACAGGGAGTAGAAATGAGCAGTTCTTC.

The chain recombines TRBV28 with TRBJ2-5, with a tentative D call TRBD1 (5 bases). The DNA end favors TRBJ2-7, so the J call may be wrong. Germline CDR1 and CDR2: MDHEN and SYDVKM. The CDR3 runs to 13 residues. CDR3 nucleotides: TGTGCCAGCAGTTTGGGGCAGGGCAGCGAGCAGTACTTC. It yields the protein CASSLGQGSEQYF.

The genes are TRBV5-4 and TRBJ1-6, with unresolved D. This CDR3 has 14 amino acids. Trimming removed 0 bases from V and 9 bases from J, with 10 bases in between. Germline CDR1 reads SGHNT; CDR2 reads YYREEE (reference sequence). The CDR3, as DNA: TGTGCCAGCAGCTTGGGTGAGGGATCTTCACCCCTCCACTTT. It specifies CASSLGEGSSPLHF.

A remark on this clone: The junction does not match germline at one end; this may be a read error. Within the sample, other DNA sequences also encode this same CDR3. The chain combines TRBV6-1 with TRBJ1-6; TRBD1 is a possible D gene (6 bases). This CDR3 comprises 17 residues. CDR1 MNHNS and CDR2 SASEGT come from the germline V gene. For the CDR3, the DNA is TGTGCCAGCAGTGTGGGGGGGGGCGCCTCCTATAATTCCCCCCTCCACTTT. This encodes CASSVGGGASYNSPLHF.

This rearrangement joins TRBV4-3 to TRBJ2-3; weak D call: TRBD1 (6 bases). CDR3 size: 18 residues. The germline V gene has CDR1 LGHNA and CDR2 YSLEER. Trimming removed 3 bases at V and 1 base at J, with 20 bases between. This CDR3 reads CASSHSPNTGTGTDTQYF. DNA of the CDR3: TGCGCCAGCAGCCATTCACCCAATACAGGGACGGGCACAGATACGCAGTATTTT.

The genes are TRBV5-1 and TRBJ1-1; 8 bases match TRBD1. Trimming took 5 bases from V and 5 from J; bases not matched to a gene: 5. Looked up from germline, CDR1 is SGHRS and CDR2 is YFSETQ. This CDR3 spans 13 amino acids. The CDR3 here is CASRQGVRTEAFF. The CDR3 bases are TGCGCCAGCAGACAGGGGGTTCGGACTGAAGCTTTCTTT.

The chain is built from TRBV27 and TRBJ1-2; 12 bases are shared with TRBD1. Trimming took 5 bases from V and 0 from J; bases not matched to a gene: 10. The CDR3 loop spans 18 amino acids. Looked up from germline, CDR1 is MNHEY and CDR2 is SMNVEV (reference sequence). CDR3 nucleotides: TGTGCCAGCAGTGGGGTGGGACAGGGGGCCCCCGCTAACTATGGCTACACCTTC. This translates into CASSGVGQGAPANYGYTF.

The rearrangement uses TRBV5-4 and TRBJ2-1; 11 nucleotides agree with TRBD2. Germline CDR1 reads SGHNT; CDR2 reads YYREEE (reference sequence). There are 16 residues in the CDR3. After removal of 3 bases from V and 0 bases from J, the junction contained 2 bases not matched to a gene. CDR3 protein: CASSSGLAGSYNEQFF. The CDR3 DNA is TGTGCCAGCAGCTCCGGACTAGCGGGCTCCTACAATGAGCAGTTCTTC.